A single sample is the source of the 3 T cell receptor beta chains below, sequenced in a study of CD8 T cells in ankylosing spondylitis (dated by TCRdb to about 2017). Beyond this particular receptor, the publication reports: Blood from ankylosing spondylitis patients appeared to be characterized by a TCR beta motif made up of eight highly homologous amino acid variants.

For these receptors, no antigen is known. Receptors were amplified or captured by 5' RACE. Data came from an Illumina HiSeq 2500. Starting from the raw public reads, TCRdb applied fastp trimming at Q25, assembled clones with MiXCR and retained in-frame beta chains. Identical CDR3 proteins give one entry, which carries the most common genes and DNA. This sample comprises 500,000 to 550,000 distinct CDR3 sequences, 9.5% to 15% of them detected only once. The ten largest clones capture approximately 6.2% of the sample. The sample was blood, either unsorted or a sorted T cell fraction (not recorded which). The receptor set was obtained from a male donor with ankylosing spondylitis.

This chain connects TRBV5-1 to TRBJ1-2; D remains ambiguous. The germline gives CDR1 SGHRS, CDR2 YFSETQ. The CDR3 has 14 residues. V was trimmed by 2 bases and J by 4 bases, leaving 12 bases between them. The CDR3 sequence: CASSFGTPGYGYTF. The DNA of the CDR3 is TGCGCCAGCAGCTTTGGCACCCCGGGCTATGGCTACACCTTC.

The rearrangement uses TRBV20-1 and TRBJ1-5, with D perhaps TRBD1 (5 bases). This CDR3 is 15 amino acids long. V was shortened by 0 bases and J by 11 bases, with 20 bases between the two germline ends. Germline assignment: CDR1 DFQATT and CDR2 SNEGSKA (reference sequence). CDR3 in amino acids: CSARDETHKPGAQHF. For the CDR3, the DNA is TGCAGTGCTAGAGATGAGACGCATAAGCCGGGGGCCCAGCATTTT.

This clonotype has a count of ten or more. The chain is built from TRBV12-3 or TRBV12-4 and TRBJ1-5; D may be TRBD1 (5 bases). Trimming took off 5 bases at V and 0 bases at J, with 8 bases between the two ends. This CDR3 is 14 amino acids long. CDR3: CASSRGLSNQPQHF. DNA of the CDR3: TGTGCCAGCAGTAGGGGACTTAGCAATCAGCCCCAGCATTTT.